Here is one TCR beta chain with its context. The antigen remains unidentified. This table comes from immunoSEQ multiplex PCR, and its TCRdb copy is limited to in-frame clones, with some not included. The sample includes 1,400,000 or so clones, 98% to 99% seen only once; the top ten take roughly 0.36%. Study donors comprised healthy, HIV-negative adults devoid of recent acute infection or vaccination. CD45RA+ naive and CD45RA-negative memory subsets were separated from CD4+ cells. The CDR3 sequence is 15 residues long. V trimming: 6 bases; J trimming: 3 bases; junction bases outside the gene matches: 11. Germline CDR1 is SGHAT and CDR2 is FQNNGV. This entry comes from a study of shared clonotypes between healthy human individuals. The study, taken as a whole, reports: Investigators collected only blood, and repertoires in tissues likely differ. The rarefaction results pointed to incomplete sorted-subset sequencing despite large depth.

The chain carries TRBV11-2 and TRBJ2-7; 7 bases match TRBD1. This receptor was taken from a man in his thirties or forties in good health. The sequencing sample was made of naive CD4+ T cells sorted from blood. Subset indicated: CD45RA+ positively selected. CDR3 region: CASRRSRQGVYEQYF. The CDR3 DNA sequence: TGTGCCAGCAGACGGAGCCGGCAGGGGGTCTACGAGCAGTACTTC.